This section outlines one T cell receptor beta chain sequence together with its context. Ten or more counts support this clonotype. The specificity of this receptor is unknown. Base qualities are not at hand, and no much larger clone is one base apart. The sample comes from a study of T cells after yellow fever vaccination (dated by TCRdb to between 2019 and 2020). A note on the overall study: The SMART-Seq v4 Ultra Low Input RNA kit was used to prepare libraries from fractions with low cell numbers. To track T-cell clones before and after primary and booster YFV17D yellow fever vaccination, bulk TCR alpha and beta repertoires were sequenced longitudinally. The cohort comprised two healthy male donors, one aged 18 to 30 and one aged 30 to 40 years. Blood was drawn at multiple timepoints before and after primary and secondary immunization, with bulk PBMC replicates and cell subsets isolated.

V gives up 2 bases and J gives up 3 bases, and the segment between their germline ends measures 7 bases. According to the germline V gene, CDR1 reads SGHTA and CDR2 reads FQGTGA. The CDR3 spans 13 residues, from the cysteine through the phenylalanine. CDR3 DNA is the only sequence kept; it has 39 bases, read in frame from the first base. The study at large found these results: Computational filtering was required because FACS-sorted repertoires could contain abundant contaminating clonotypes from the bulk population. Compared with the primary T-cell response, the secondary T-cell response was faster but weaker, reaching its peak on day 5 rather than on day 15. A small fraction of clonotypes showed up in both the CD4 and CD8 compartments, probably as a result of convergent recombination. Most clones expanded after primary vaccination were re-detected after the booster (around 96% of CD4 and 88% of CD8), suggesting broad memory maintenance. The study included only a couple of donors, which limits how far the findings can be generalized.

What this sample's treatment or condition label stands for: live attenuated yellow fever vaccine strain. PBMCs were isolated from peripheral blood using a standard Ficoll-Paque protocol. Dynabeads CD4 and CD8 positive selection kits were used to isolate CD4 and CD8 T-cell fractions. TriZol was used to extract RNA from bulk PBMCs, CD4 and CD8 fractions, and dextramer-positive and dextramer-negative fractions. TCR cDNA was synthesized by 5'RACE template switching, which introduced a universal primer site and unique molecular identifiers. cDNA synthesis was primed from both the TCR alpha and TCR beta constant segments. Library amplification involved two PCR steps, and the second step added sample barcodes and sequencing adapters. Sequencing of libraries was performed on Illumina HiSeq 2500 (2x100 bp) or NovaSeq (2x150 bp). Per the authors' processing: Demultiplexing of reads and collapsing into UMI consensus sequences were performed with MIGEC, and V(D)J alignment was carried out with MiXCR. Vaccine-responding clonotypes were defined with edgeR using replicate PBMC samples, requiring FDR below 0.01 and a log2 fold change above 5 up to day 15. Each bulk clonotype was labeled CD4 or CD8 based on which sequenced repertoire, CD4 or CD8, contained the clonotype at higher abundance. TCRdb took the public reads, trimmed them with fastp at Q25, ran MiXCR for clone calling and kept in-frame beta chains. Entries are consolidated by CDR3 protein sequence, retaining the most common genes and DNA. None of the V and J calls come from the authors' own analysis; TCRdb made them. This sample holds 70,000 or so distinct CDR3 sequences; 5% to 6.5% were observed only once. Roughly 2.3% of the sample comes from the top ten.

The chain employs TRBV7-3 and TRBJ1-1; the D segment could be TRBD1, given 6 matching bases. The source is a man aged 18 to 29 who received the YFV17D yellow fever vaccine. Sequenced here: CD4+ T cells sorted from PBMCs, sampled approximately 16 days after the first yellow fever vaccination. CDR3 loop: CASSLSGDTEAFF. DNA sequence: TGTGCCAGCAGCTTATCAGGGGACACTGAAGCTTTCTTT.